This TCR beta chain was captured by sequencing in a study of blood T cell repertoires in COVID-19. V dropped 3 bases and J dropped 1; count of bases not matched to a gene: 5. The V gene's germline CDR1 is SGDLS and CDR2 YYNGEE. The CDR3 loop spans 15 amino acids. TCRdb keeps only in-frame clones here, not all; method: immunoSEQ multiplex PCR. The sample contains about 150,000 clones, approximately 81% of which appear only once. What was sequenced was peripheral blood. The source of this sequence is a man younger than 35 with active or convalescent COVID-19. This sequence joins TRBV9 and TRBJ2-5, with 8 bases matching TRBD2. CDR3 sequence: CASSGREEGQETQYF. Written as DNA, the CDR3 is TGTGCCAGCAGCGGGCGGGAGGAGGGCCAAGAGACCCAGTACTTC.